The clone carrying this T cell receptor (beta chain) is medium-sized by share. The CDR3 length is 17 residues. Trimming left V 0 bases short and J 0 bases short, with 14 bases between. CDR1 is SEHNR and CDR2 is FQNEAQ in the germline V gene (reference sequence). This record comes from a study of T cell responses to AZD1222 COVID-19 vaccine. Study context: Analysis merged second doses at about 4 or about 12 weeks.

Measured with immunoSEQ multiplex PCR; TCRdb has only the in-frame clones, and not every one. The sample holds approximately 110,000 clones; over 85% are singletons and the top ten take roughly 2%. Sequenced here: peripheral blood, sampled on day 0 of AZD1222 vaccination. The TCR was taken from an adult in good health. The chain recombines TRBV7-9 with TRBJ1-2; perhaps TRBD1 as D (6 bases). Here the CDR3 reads CASSLASGGASNYGYTF. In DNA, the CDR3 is TGTGCCAGCAGCTTAGCCAGCGGGGGCGCGTCTAACTATGGCTACACCTTC.